This T cell receptor beta chain was recorded in a study of cytomegalovirus exposure and HLA in healthy donors (dated by TCRdb to the late 2010s). Notes on the research overall: An earlier analysis of some 550 of the donors reported 250 to 350 Gb of sequence data and 120 million or so unique TCR beta sequences from some 180 million T cells. An earlier analysis of several hundred of the donors applied high-throughput TCR beta sequencing to assess whether each TCR beta V gene segment acted as functional or pseudogenic. A later genetic analysis used genome-wide SNP genotypes for about three fifths of the 666 donors, treating that subset as a discovery cohort. The T cell repertoires of some 700 subjects were profiled by immunosequencing and related to cytomegalovirus serostatus. Among under 450 genotyped donors of the cohort, an average of 235,054 unique TCR beta nucleotide sequences were sequenced per donor, around a sixth of them non-productive. A later analysis re-examined previously published TCR beta repertoires from just over 650 donors and added high-resolution HLA genotyping to investigate patterns of TCR occurrence. A few DR-DQ haplotypes were treated as single units for association and clustering because of strong linkage in the cohort. Of the 350 to 450 genotyped donors, about 84% fell in the genetic ancestry cluster associated with self-reported Caucasian donors. All discovery cohort repertoires had been generated on a single sequencing platform. The number of donors typed differed by locus, with about 629-630 for A, B, C, DRB1 and DQB1, more than 500 for DQA1, some 570 for DPA1, and roughly 450 for DPB1. To predict cytomegalovirus infection status, the study brought together high-throughput TCR immunosequencing, statistical association of individual TCRs with disease status, and machine learning. In addition to the first cohort of roughly 670 subjects, a separate validation cohort of 130 or so different subjects was used. Rather than drawing on any new phenotypic data, the later analysis identified candidate immune exposures from TCR beta sequences and the way those sequences occurred across donors. About 300 gigabases of sequencing data and roughly 81 million unique TCR sequences made up an early release that covered under 750 HLA-typed donors. Class I and class II HLA loci were covered by the typing at four-digit resolution. Donor age, sex, ethnicity and CMV serostatus were collected together with the repertoire data. The study aimed to test whether signatures of past pathogen exposure could be identified by cataloging public T cell receptors.

Here is what the overall study found, with its caveats: Correlated functional status among segregating V segments might reflect linkage disequilibrium, but an unknown experimental factor could not be ruled out. A further reported finding was that TCR beta sequences accurately predicted the HLA-A and HLA-B alleles for most subjects in the first cohort. Compared with the approximately 700-donor mean, donors in an Asian-associated ancestry cluster had fewer N-insertions in productive TCRs, according to a later genetic analysis. Because the 87-base-pair reads could not distinguish some IMGT-functional V segments, including TRBV6-2 and TRBV6-3, those segments were excluded. The authors suggested that the approach could potentially be generalized to other disease states and immunological phenotypes. Sequencing depth was assumed to be roughly uniform across donors in the presence/absence analyses, though that assumption may not hold. In this cohort, only TCR beta chains were sequenced, and detectable features were limited by the absence of alpha or paired-chain data. HLA typing was unavailable for some donors at each locus, so association tests used only the typed subset. According to a later analysis, most CMV-associated TCR beta chains appeared to be HLA-restricted, and the HLA associations seemed to be driven largely by CMV exposure. A few of the identified cytomegalovirus-associated TCR beta chains were confirmed in vitro to be specific for cytomegalovirus antigens. A later analysis found that TCR association rates varied across HLA loci, with DRB1 alleles showing the most associated TCRs and HLA-C alleles the fewest. A later analysis found that HLA-associated TCR beta chains were more clonally expanded and had lower generation probabilities than equally common non-associated chains. Assigning TCR associations to individual alleles was difficult when HLA alleles, especially DR and DQ, strongly co-occurred. A total of about 150 TCR beta chains were listed by the study as associated with cytomegalovirus. An earlier analysis of around 500 of the donors showed that most TCR beta V segments appeared in productive rearrangements either about 87% or about 30% of the time, which broadly matched IMGT annotations. For the cohort, immune exposure information was limited to CMV serostatus. Specific HLA alleles were associated with over 15,000 TCR beta sequences at a false discovery rate of 0.05 in a later analysis. The classifier was reported to diagnose cytomegalovirus status with high specificity and sensitivity in both the original cohort and the validation cohort. A cluster of highly shared sequence variants was judged likely to be a technical artifact of the sequencing pipeline. Seventeen rarely observed V segments, including chromosome 9 orphons, were excluded from the earlier analysis of 550 to 700 of the donors because counts were too low. Across donors, most TCR sequences were observed very rarely, whereas some public TCRs were present in many individuals. According to a later analysis, parvovirus B19, influenza, CMV and Epstein-Barr virus appeared linked to several top co-occurrence clusters. A later genetic analysis associated a missense DCLRE1C variant with V-gene and J-gene trimming of TCR beta chains, and an independent cohort replicated the association.

Its CDR3 holds 13 amino acids, cysteine through phenylalanine. The CDR3 DNA has 39 bases and is translated from base 1. CDR1 is given as MNHEY and CDR2 as SVGAGI, both from the germline V gene. Trimming takes 6 bases off V and 4 bases off J; junction bases not matched to a gene: 5. A word on this clone: This clone's antigen is unknown. Per-base qualities were not stored, and no clone one base away is much larger.

The cohort consisted of 600 to 750 healthy bone marrow donors. At the time of sampling, every cohort member was nominally healthy, though immune exposures that went unrecorded were likely present. The donor tested CMV seropositive and was one of the 289 seropositive cohort members. Every donor gave a peripheral blood sample, and the peripheral blood mononuclear cells from that sample were used for TCR beta sequencing. The Qiagen DNeasy Blood Extraction Kit was used to extract genomic DNA from the blood cell samples. The method was the immunoSEQ multiplex PCR assay. For the multiplex PCR, a mixture combining 60 forward primers for TCR Vbeta segments and 13 reverse primers for TCR Jbeta segments was used. Amplification of the CDR3 region of rearranged TCR beta genes was performed with a multiplex PCR assay on genomic DNA. The amplified TCR beta libraries were sequenced on the Illumina HiSeq System as 87-base-pair reads. Per the original workflow: A later analysis tallied about 77 million unique TCR beta chains across the 650 to 750 repertoires, and around 10 million of those chains were shared by two or more donors. A nearest-neighbor algorithm error-corrected the raw reads and collapsed the reads into unique sequences, merging closely related sequences to remove PCR and sequencing errors. To assign V, D and J gene segments, CDR3 sequences were aligned to IMGT reference sequences. For a sequence to be retained, a match of at least six nucleotides to both a V gene segment and a J gene segment was required. A rearrangement counted as productive if the CDR3 had no stop codons and remained in frame with V and J, and every other rearrangement counted as non-productive. Following IMGT convention, CDR3 was defined as the stretch from the second conserved V-encoded cysteine up to the conserved J-encoded phenylalanine. The earlier analysis of roughly 590 of the donors excluded any sequence lacking an unambiguous match to a single V gene segment. In an earlier analysis of approximately 560 of the donors, a V segment was called functional when productive rearrangements were above 56.7%, and segregating when the standard deviation between donors exceeded 5%. A statistical classification framework was built for diagnosing cytomegalovirus status from the catalog of TCR beta chain sequences. A later analysis assigned V and J genes by comparing TCR nucleotide sequences with IMGT/GENE-DB human TR gene sequences. A later analysis assigned CDR3 sequences and most-parsimonious VDJ recombination scenarios with the TCRdist pipeline. A later analysis defined each TCR beta chain by its CDR3 amino acid sequence plus V-gene family, and excluded reads lacking a unique V-gene family. A later analysis removed 592 highly shared, low-generation-probability nucleotide sequences to deal with suspected cross-contamination and a sequencing artifact. For each public chain, a later analysis derived a clonal expansion index from normalized ranks of inferred template counts within each repertoire. A later analysis computed generation probabilities with a VDJ recombination model fitted to out-of-frame rearrangements, and checked the results against IGoR. Hypergeometric tests were used in a later analysis to score TCR-TCR, TCR-HLA and TCR-CMV co-occurrence, with a repertoire-size bias correction applied to the TCR pairs. In a later analysis, false discovery rates were estimated by permuting HLA or CMV assignments 20 times. In a later analysis, co-occurring TCRs were grouped using DBSCAN, with TCRdist sequence similarity added in when clustering inside HLA-allele-positive subsets. For co-occurrence clustering, repertoires with fewer than 30,000 or more than 120,000 public chains were excluded, along with roughly 5 repertoires with anomalous nucleotide sharing. TCRdb holds this immuneACCESS table with in-frame rearrangements only. Some clones are missing; in checked studies, unresolved V genes explain under half, and the rest has no known cause. V, J and clone size are taken as reported in that table, and D and trimming were inferred from the DNA itself. This sample has fewer than 250,000 clones in its table, and 82% of those were observed once. Nearly 6% of the sample rests with the top ten.

The source material was PBMCs. The chain is encoded by TRBV6-5 joined to TRBJ1-2; TRBD1 lines up with 7 middle nucleotides. The receptor was derived from a man aged 35 to 55 in good health and CMV-seropositive. The CDR3 sequence is CASSLTGTYGYTF. Here is the DNA: TGTGCCAGCAGCTTGACAGGGACCTATGGCTACACCTTC.